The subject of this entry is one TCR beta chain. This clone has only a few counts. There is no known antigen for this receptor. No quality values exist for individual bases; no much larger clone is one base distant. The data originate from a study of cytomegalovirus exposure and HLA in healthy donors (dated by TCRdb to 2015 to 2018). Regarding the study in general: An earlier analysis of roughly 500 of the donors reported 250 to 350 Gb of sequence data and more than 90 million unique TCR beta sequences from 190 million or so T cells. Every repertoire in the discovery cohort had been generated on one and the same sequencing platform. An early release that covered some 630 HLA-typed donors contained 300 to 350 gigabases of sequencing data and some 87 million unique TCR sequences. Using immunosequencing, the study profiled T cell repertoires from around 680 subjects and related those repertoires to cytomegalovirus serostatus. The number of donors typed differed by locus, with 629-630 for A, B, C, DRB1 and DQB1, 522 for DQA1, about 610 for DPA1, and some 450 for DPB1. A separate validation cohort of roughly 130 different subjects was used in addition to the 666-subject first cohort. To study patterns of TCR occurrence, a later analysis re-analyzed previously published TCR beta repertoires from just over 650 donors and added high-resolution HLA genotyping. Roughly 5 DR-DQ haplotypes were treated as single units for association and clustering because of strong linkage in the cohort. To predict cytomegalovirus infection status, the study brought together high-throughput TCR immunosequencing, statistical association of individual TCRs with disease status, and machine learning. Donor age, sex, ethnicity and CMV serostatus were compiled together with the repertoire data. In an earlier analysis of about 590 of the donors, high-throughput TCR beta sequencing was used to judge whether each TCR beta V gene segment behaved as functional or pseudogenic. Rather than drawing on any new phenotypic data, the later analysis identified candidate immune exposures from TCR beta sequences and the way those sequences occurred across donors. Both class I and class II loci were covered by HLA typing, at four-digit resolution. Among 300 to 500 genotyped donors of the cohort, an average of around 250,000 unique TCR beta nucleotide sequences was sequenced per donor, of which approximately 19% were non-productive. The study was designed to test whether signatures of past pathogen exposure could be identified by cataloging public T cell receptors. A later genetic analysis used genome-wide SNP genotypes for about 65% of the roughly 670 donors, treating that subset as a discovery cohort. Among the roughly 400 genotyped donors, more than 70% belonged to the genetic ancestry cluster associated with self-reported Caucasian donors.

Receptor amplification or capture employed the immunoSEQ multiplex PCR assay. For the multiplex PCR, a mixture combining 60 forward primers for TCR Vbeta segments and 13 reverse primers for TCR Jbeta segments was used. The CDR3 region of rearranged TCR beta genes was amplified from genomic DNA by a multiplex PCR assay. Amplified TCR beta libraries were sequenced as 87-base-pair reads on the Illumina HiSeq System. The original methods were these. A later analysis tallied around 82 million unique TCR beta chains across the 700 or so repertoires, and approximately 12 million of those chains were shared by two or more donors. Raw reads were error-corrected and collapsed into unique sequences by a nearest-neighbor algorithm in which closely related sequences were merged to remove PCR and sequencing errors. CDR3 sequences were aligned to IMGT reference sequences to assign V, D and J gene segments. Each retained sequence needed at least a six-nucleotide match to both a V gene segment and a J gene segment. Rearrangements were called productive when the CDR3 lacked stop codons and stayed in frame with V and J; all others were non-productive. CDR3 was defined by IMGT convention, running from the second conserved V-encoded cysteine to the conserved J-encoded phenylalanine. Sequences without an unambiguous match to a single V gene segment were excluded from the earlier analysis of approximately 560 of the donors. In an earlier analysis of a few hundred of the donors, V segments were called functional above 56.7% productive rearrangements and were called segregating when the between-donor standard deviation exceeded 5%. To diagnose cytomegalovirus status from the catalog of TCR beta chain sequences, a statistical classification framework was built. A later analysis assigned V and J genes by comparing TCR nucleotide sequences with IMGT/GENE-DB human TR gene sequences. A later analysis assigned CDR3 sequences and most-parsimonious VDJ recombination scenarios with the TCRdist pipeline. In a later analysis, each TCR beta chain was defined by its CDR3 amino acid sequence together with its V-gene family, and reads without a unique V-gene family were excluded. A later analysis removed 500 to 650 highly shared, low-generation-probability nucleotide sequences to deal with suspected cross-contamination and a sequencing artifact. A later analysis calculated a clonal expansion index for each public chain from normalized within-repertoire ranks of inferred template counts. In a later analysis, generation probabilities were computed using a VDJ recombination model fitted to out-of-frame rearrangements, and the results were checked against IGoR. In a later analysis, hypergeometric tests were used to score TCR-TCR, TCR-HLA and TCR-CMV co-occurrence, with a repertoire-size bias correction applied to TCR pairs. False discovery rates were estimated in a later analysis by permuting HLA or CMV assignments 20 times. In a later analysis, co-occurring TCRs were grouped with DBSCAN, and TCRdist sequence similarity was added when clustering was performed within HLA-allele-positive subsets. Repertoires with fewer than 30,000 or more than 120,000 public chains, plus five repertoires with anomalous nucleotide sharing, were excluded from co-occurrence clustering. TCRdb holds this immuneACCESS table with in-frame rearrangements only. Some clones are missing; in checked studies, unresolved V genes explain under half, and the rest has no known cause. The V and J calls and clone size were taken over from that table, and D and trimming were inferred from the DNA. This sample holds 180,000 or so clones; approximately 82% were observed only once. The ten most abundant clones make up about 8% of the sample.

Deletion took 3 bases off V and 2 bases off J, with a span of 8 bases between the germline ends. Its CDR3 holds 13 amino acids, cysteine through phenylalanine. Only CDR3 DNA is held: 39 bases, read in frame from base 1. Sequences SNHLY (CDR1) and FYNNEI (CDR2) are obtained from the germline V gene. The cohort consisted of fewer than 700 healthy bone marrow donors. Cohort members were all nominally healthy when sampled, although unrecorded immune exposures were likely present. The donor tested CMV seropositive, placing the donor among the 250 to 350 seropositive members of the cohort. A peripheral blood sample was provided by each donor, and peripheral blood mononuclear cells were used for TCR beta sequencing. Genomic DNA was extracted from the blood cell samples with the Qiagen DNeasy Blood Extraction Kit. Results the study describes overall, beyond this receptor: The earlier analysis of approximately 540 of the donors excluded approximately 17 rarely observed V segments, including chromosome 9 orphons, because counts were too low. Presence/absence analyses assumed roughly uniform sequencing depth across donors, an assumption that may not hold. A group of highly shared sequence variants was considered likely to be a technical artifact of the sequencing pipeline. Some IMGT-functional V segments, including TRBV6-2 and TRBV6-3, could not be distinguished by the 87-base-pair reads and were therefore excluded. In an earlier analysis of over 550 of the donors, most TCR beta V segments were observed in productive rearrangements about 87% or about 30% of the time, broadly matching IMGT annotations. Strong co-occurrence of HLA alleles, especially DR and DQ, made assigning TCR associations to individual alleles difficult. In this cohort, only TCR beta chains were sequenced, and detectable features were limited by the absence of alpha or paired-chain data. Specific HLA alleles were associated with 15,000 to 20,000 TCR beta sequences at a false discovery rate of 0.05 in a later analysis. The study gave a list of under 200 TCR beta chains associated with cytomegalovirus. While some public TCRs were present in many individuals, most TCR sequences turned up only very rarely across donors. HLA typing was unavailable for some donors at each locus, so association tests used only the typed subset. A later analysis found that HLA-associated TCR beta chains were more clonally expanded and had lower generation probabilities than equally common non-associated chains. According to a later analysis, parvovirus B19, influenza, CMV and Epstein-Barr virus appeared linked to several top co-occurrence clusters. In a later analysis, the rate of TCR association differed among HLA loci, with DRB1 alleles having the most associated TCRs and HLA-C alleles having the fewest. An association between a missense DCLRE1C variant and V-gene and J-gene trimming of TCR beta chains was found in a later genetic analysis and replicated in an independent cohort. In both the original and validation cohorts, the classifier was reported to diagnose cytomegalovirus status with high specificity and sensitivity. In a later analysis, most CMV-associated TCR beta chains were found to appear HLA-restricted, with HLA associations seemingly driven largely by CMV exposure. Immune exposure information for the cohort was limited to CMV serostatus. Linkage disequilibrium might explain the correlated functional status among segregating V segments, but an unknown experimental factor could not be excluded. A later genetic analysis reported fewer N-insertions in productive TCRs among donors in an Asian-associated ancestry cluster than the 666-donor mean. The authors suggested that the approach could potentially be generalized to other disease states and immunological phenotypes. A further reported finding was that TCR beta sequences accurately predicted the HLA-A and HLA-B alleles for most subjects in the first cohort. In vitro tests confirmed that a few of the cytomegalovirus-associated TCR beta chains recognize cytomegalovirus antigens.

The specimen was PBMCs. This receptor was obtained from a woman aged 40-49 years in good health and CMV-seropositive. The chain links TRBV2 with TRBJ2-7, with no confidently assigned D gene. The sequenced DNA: TGTGCCAGCAGTGATTTTGGGCCCTACGAGCAGTACTTC. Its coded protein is CASSDFGPYEQYF.